The 7 T cell receptor beta chains in this list originate from one sample, sequenced in a study of shared clonotypes between healthy human individuals. Using immunoSEQ multiplex PCR, the repertoire was profiled, and TCRdb retains in-frame clones only, with some absent. The sample has 1.6 million or so clones, approximately 98.5% seen once. Sequenced input: naive CD4+ T cells sorted from blood. Subset defined: CD45RA+ positively selected. The origin of the receptors is a young man in good health.

The V call is TRBV9, the J call TRBJ2-3, with 8 bases lining up with TRBD2. J was trimmed by 4 bases and V by 0 bases; bases with no gene match: 10. The CDR3 runs 17 residues. Germline CDR1 SGDLS, CDR2 YYNGEE. CDR3 sequence reads: CASSVDPPGGIADTQYF. CDR3 nucleotide sequence: TGTGCCAGCAGCGTAGATCCTCCGGGAGGGATTGCAGATACGCAGTATTTT.

The V gene is TRBV19, the J gene TRBJ2-7, with D possibly being TRBD1 (5 bases). Per germline, CDR1 LNHDA and CDR2 SQIVND (reference sequence). The CDR3 sequence is 14 residues long. V lost 10 bases and J lost 2, with 18 bases in between. This CDR3 is CATRAAGIPYEQYF. For the CDR3, the DNA is TGTGCCACTCGCGCCGCAGGGATCCCCTACGAGCAGTACTTC. Supplemented by reference TRBV19 and TRBJ2-7, the full variable domain reads DGGITQSPKYLFRKEGQNVTLSCEQNLNHDAMYWYRQDPGQGLRLIYYSQIVNDFQKGDIAEGYSVSREKKESFPLTVTSAQKNPTAFYLCATRAAGIPYEQYFGPGTRLTVT.

The chain joins TRBV6-5 to TRBJ1-2; 11 bases agree with TRBD1. Looked up from germline, CDR1 is MNHEY and CDR2 is SVGAGI. This CDR3 comprises 16 residues. Trimming cost V 0 bases and J 7 bases; bases outside gene matches: 7. In DNA, the CDR3 is TGTGCCAGCAGTTACTCGATTGGACAGGGGGCGTTTGGCTACACCTTC. This sequence encodes CASSYSIGQGAFGYTF.

For this clone: The sample contains more than one DNA sequence encoding this CDR3. The CDR3 DNA reads as TGTGCCAGCTCACCAACCAGCGGCGAGCAGTACTTC. This gives the protein CASSPTSGEQYF. V usage is TRBV18 and J usage is TRBJ2-7; D is perhaps TRBD2 (5 bases). The length of the CDR3 is 12 residues. Germline V lookup: CDR1 KGHSH, CDR2 LQKENI. The V gene lost 2 bases and the J gene lost 6 bases, with 8 bases spanning the gap.

The chain is built from TRBV28 and TRBJ1-4, with a tentative D call TRBD1 (5 bases). The CDR3 is made up of 14 amino acids. V lost 6 bases to trimming and J lost 2 bases, with 10 bases between them. Germline CDR1 is MDHEN and CDR2 is SYDVKM. CDR3 sequence reads: CASRLRGTNEKLFF. Written as DNA, the CDR3 is TGTGCCAGCAGGCTAAGGGGCACTAATGAAAAACTGTTTTTT. The whole variable domain, remainder taken from reference TRBV28 and TRBJ1-4, is DVKVTQSSRYLVKRTGEKVFLECVQDMDHENMFWYRQDPGLGLRLIYFSYDVKMKEKGDIPEGYSVSREKKERFSLILESASTNQTSMYLCASRLRGTNEKLFFGSGTQLSVL.

The chain is built from TRBV9 and TRBJ1-5; D remains unclear. Trimming stripped 0 bases from V and 6 bases from J, with 13 bases between. Germline loops: CDR1 SGDLS, CDR2 YYNGEE. The CDR3 contains 15 residues. The CDR3 reads CASSVDGDRAQPQHF. The CDR3 coding sequence is TGTGCCAGCAGCGTAGATGGGGATCGGGCTCAGCCCCAGCATTTT. The full variable domain, rest sourced from reference TRBV9 and TRBJ1-5, is DSGVTQTPKHLITATGQRVTLRCSPRSGDLSVYWYQQSLDQGLQFLIQYYNGEERAKGNILERFSAQQFPDLHSELNLSSLELGDSALYFCASSVDGDRAQPQHFGDGTRLSIL.

V usage is TRBV28 and J usage is TRBJ2-7; 9 nucleotides agree with TRBD2. CDR1 and CDR2 (germline): MDHEN, SYDVKM. The CDR3 has 15 residues. Trimming at V came to 2 bases and at J to 6 bases, leaving 8 bases not matched to a gene. The DNA for the CDR3 is TGTGCCAGCAGTTTAGGGGGACTAGCTAAATTCGAGCAGTACTTC. It specifies CASSLGGLAKFEQYF.